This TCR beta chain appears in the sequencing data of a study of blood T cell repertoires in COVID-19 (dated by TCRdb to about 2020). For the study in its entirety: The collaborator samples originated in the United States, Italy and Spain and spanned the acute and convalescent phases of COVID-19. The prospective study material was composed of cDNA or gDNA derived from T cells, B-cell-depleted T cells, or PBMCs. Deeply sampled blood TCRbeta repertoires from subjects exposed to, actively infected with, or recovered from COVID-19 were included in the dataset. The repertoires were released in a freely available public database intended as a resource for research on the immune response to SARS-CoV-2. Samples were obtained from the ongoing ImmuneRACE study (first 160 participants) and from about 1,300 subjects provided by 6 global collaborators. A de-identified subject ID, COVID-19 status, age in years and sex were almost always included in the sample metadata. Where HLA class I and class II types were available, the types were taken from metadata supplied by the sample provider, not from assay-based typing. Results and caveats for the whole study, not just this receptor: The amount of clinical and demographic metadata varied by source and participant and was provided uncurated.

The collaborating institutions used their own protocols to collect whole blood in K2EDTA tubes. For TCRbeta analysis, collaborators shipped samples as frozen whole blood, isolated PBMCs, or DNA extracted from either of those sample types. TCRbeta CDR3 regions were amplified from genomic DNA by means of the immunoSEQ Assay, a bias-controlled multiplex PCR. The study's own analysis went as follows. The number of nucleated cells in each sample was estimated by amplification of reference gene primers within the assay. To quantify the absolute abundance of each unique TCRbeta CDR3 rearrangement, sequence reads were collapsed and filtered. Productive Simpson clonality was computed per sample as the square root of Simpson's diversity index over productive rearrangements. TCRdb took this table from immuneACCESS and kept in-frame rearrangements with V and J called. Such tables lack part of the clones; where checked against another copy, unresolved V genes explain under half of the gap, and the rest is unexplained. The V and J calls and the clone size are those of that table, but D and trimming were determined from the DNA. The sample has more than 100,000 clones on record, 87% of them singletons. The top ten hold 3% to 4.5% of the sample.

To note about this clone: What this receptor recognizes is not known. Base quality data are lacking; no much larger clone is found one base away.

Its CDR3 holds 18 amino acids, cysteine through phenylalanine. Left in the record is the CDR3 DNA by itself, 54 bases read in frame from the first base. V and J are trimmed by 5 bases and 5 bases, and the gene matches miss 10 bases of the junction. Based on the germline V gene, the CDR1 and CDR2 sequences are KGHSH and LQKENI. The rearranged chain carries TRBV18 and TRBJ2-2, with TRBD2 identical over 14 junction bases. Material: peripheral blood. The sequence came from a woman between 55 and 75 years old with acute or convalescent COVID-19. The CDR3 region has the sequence CASSVSGLAGARTGELFF. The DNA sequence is TGTGCCAGCTCAGTCTCGGGACTAGCGGGAGCCCGAACCGGGGAGCTGTTTTTT.